This entry lists 24 T cell receptor beta chains sequenced from one sample in a study of post-analysis software for immune sequencing data. The authors incorporated unique molecular identifiers into the TCR beta cDNA libraries. One entry per CDR3 protein, called by TCRdb with MiXCR from the PCR reads. The repertoire consists of roughly 430,000 distinct CDR3 sequences, with 30% to 45% occurring once and the leading ten covering 7.6%. Antigen specificity for these receptors is unknown. Whole-study results and caveats: When patients were compared with controls, a handful of TRBV segments were more frequent, TRBV5-6, TRBV5-1 and TRBV20-1 among them.

The specimen sequenced was blood. These receptors originate from a girl aged 2 to 10 with multiple sclerosis.

The rearrangement links TRBV6-2 or TRBV6-3 to TRBJ2-2, with no clear D. CDR3 length equals 11 residues. Trimming removed 2 bases at V and 6 bases at J, with 1 base between. CDR1 and CDR2 from the germline V gene are MNHEY and SVGEGT. The CDR3 sequence is CASSYPGELFF. DNA of the CDR3: TGTGCCAGCAGTTACCCCGGGGAGCTGTTTTTT.

The V and J genes are TRBV18 and TRBJ1-2; D remains unclear. The CDR3 is 11 amino acids. The V gene lost 1 base and the J gene lost 8 bases, with 5 bases spanning the gap. Germline CDR1 and CDR2: KGHSH and LQKENI. CDR3 residues: CASSPRRGYTF. CDR3 nucleotide sequence: TGTGCCAGCTCACCACGCAGGGGCTACACCTTC.

The chain recombines TRBV29-1 with TRBJ2-3; unclear D gene. CDR1 SQVTM and CDR2 ANQGSEA come from the germline V gene. CDR3 length equals 13 residues. V was trimmed by 0 bases and J by 9 bases, leaving 13 bases between them. CDR3 sequence: CSVEDARRKTQYF. The CDR3 nucleotides read TGCAGCGTTGAAGATGCCCGGAGAAAGACGCAGTATTTT.

This clonotype was detected a few times. The chain joins TRBV7-2 to TRBJ2-5; D gene ambiguous. From germline, CDR1 is SGHTA and CDR2 FQGNSA. CDR3 length equals 13 residues. V gave up 4 bases and J gave up 5 bases, with 11 bases separating them. The CDR3 spells CASSSIRSETQYF. The CDR3 DNA sequence: TGTGCCAGCAGCTCGATCCGATCTGAGACCCAGTACTTC.

The genes are TRBV29-1 and TRBJ2-1; D ambiguous. Trimming took off 3 bases at V and 0 bases at J, with 12 bases between the two ends. CDR1 and CDR2 (germline): SQVTM, ANQGSEA. This CDR3 spans 15 amino acids. CDR3 DNA sequence: TGCAGCGTTGATGTCCGGCCCAGCTCCTACAATGAGCAGTTCTTC. Translating it yields CSVDVRPSSYNEQFF.

The chain combines TRBV11-2 with TRBJ2-7, with no clear D. The germline V gene has CDR1 SGHAT and CDR2 FQNNGV. The CDR3 loop spans 17 amino acids. Trimming removed 5 bases at V and 3 bases at J, with 23 bases between. As DNA, the CDR3 is TGTGCCAGCAGCACGAATCACGAAGGGTCTCTGATCTACGAGCAGTACTTC. Translated, it gives CASSTNHEGSLIYEQYF.

This sequence joins TRBV18 and TRBJ2-1, with 8 bases that match TRBD2. From germline, CDR1 is KGHSH and CDR2 LQKENI. This CDR3 contains 15 residues. V lost 6 bases to trimming and J lost 9 bases; unmatched junction nucleotides: 13. The CDR3 spells CASSPPGTRASEQFF. DNA of the CDR3: TGTGCCAGCTCCCCCCCGGGGACTAGGGCGTCTGAGCAGTTCTTC.

This sequence joins TRBV4-1 and TRBJ1-6; D is perhaps TRBD1 (5 bases). Germline V gene lookup returns CDR1 MGHRA and CDR2 YSYEKL. This CDR3 has 15 amino acids. Trimming shortened V by 5 bases and J by 9 bases, and 17 bases separated the two germline ends. CDR3 DNA sequence: TGCGCCAGCAGCAACTTCAGGGATGCAGTTTCACCCCTCCACTTT. Amino acids: CASSNFRDAVSPLHF.

V is TRBV7-2 and J is TRBJ2-7; D tentatively reads TRBD1 or TRBD2 (5 bases each). Germline CDR1 SGHTA, CDR2 FQGNSA. CDR3 length: 15 amino acids. V lost 5 bases, J lost 3 bases, and 17 bases lay in between. Here the CDR3 reads CASSLGRLTGYEQYF. DNA for the CDR3: TGTGCCAGCAGCCTGGGACGCCTAACGGGCTACGAGCAGTACTTC.

This clonotype was picked up a small number of times. The chain combines TRBV5-1 with TRBJ2-7; either TRBD1 or TRBD2 may supply D (6 bases each). Trimming removed 0 bases from V and 3 bases from J, with 13 bases in between. CDR3 length: 15 residues. CDR1 is SGHRS, CDR2 YFSETQ, per germline. In nucleotides, the CDR3 is TGCGCCAGCAGCTTGGAAGGGGGAGGAAGCTACGAGCAGTACTTC. Protein sequence: CASSLEGGGSYEQYF. The full variable domain, its missing parts supplied by reference TRBV5-1 and TRBJ2-7, is KAGVTQTPRYLIKTRGQQVTLSCSPISGHRSVSWYQQTPGQGLQFLFEYFSETQRNKGNFPGRFSGRQFSNSRSEMNVSTLELGDSALYLCASSLEGGGSYEQYFGPGTRLTVT.

This chain uses TRBV3-1 with TRBJ2-2; tentative D call: TRBD1 (6 bases). CDR1 LGHDT and CDR2 YNNKEL come from the germline V gene (reference sequence). Between the trimmed V and J ends, which lost 4 bases and 5 bases, there was a span of 23 bases. The CDR3 spans 18 residues. CDR3 coding DNA: TGTGCCAGCAGCCGGAGGCAGGGGTCATTAGACCTTACCGGGGAGCTGTTTTTT. Translation: CASSRRQGSLDLTGELFF.

The chain joins TRBV25-1 to TRBJ2-1; either TRBD1 or TRBD2 may supply D (5 bases each). Germline assignment: CDR1 MGHDK and CDR2 SYGVNS. The ends were cut back, 2 bases at V and 4 bases at J, with 18 bases in the middle. The CDR3 loop spans 17 amino acids. CDR3 nucleotide sequence: TGTGCCAGCAGTGAACCCGGGACCCTAGGCATGTACAATGAGCAGTTCTTC. It specifies CASSEPGTLGMYNEQFF.

The chain links TRBV5-1 to TRBJ2-1; 8 bases map to TRBD1. V was pared by 4 bases and J by 10 bases, with 13 bases of the junction left unmatched. The germline V gene encodes CDR1 SGHRS and CDR2 YFSETQ. This CDR3 spans 15 amino acids. The CDR3 loop is CASSRDRGELREQFF. As DNA, the CDR3 is TGCGCCAGCAGCCGAGACAGGGGCGAGCTCAGGGAGCAGTTCTTC.

The J gene is TRBJ2-2, the V gene TRBV18; 11 nucleotides line up with TRBD1. Germline CDR1 KGHSH, CDR2 LQKENI. The CDR3 contains 16 residues. V gave up 5 bases and J gave up 4 bases; unmatched junction bases: 6. The CDR3 nucleotides read TGTGCCAGCTCATCGTCGGGACAGGGGGGCACCGGGGAGCTGTTTTTT. Translated, it gives CASSSSGQGGTGELFF.

This chain uses TRBV11-2 with TRBJ2-7, with 8 bases that match TRBD1. Germline V gives CDR1 SGHAT, CDR2 FQNNGV. V lost 1 base and J lost 10; bases outside the gene matches: 18. The CDR3 has 17 residues. CDR3 coding DNA: TGTGCCAGCAGCTTAGTCGGGACAGGTTTAGCCCAAGGGATTCAGTACTTC. Translation: CASSLVGTGLAQGIQYF.

The gene calls are TRBV19 and TRBJ2-7; TRBD1 agrees at 7 bases. The CDR3 runs to 13 residues. Trimming cost V 4 bases and J 5 bases; bases outside gene matches: 5. Germline CDR1 LNHDA, CDR2 SQIVND (reference sequence). The DNA for the CDR3 is TGTGCCAGTAGTACCTTGACAGGGAACGAGCAGTACTTC. It specifies CASSTLTGNEQYF.

This clonotype has a count of ten or more. The gene calls are TRBV5-1 and TRBJ2-7; D gene unclear. Deletions cut 5 bases from V and 3 bases from J, with 6 bases between. The CDR3 is 11 amino acids. From germline, CDR1 is SGHRS and CDR2 YFSETQ. The CDR3 is CASSASYEQYF. For the CDR3, the DNA is TGCGCCAGCAGTGCAAGCTACGAGCAGTACTTC.

The chain joins TRBV4-1 to TRBJ1-5, with a possible D match to TRBD1 (5 bases). Germline-derived CDR1 and CDR2 are MGHRA and YSYEKL. The CDR3 is made up of 15 amino acids. The V end lost 7 bases, the J end lost 6 bases, and 19 bases lay between the germline ends. CDR3 amino acids: CASTRGELVGQPQHF. The CDR3 coding sequence is TGCGCCAGCACCCGGGGGGAATTGGTGGGTCAGCCCCAGCATTTT.

This clonotype occurred a few times. The CDR3 is CASSPGRGQFF. The CDR3 bases are TGTGCCAGCAGTCCCGGTAGGGGGCAGTTCTTC. This chain uses TRBV6-2 or TRBV6-3 with TRBJ2-1; perhaps TRBD1 as D (5 bases). V dropped 5 bases and J dropped 12 bases, with 11 bases sitting between them. The CDR3 is 11 amino acids. Germline V lookup: CDR1 MNHEY, CDR2 SVGEGT.

There are a few counts of this clonotype. The chain carries TRBV20-1 and TRBJ2-3, with 8 nucleotides matching TRBD2. In germline, CDR1 is DFQATT, CDR2 SNEGSKA (reference sequence). The CDR3 has 17 residues. V gave up 0 bases and J gave up 3 bases; unmatched junction bases: 11. This CDR3 is CSARDIVGTRITDTQYF. The CDR3 nucleotides are TGCAGTGCTAGAGATATTGTAGGGACTAGGATAACAGATACGCAGTATTTT.

This rearrangement joins TRBV10-3 to TRBJ2-1; 7 nucleotides align to TRBD2. The CDR3 runs 15 residues. Germline V gene lookup returns CDR1 ENHRY and CDR2 SYGVKD. With 3 bases clipped from V and 3 bases from J, the junction kept 5 bases outside the gene matches. The CDR3 bases are TGTGCCATCAGTGACGGGACTACCTTCTACAATGAGCAGTTCTTC. It encodes CAISDGTTFYNEQFF.

This clonotype was observed a handful of times. The chain has TRBV6-1 and TRBJ2-7; no clear D. V was clipped by 6 bases and J by 1 base, with 25 bases between them. This CDR3 is built from 18 residues. Germline CDR1 is MNHNS and CDR2 is SASEGT. CDR3 in amino acids: CASSSVTLRARFSYEQYF. The CDR3 DNA sequence: TGTGCCAGCAGCTCCGTCACGCTACGGGCTAGGTTTTCCTACGAGCAGTACTTC.

The chain has TRBV4-3 and TRBJ2-1; D ambiguous. The germline CDR1 and CDR2 sequences are LGHNA and YSLEER. The CDR3 totals 13 residues. Trimming left V 0 bases short and J 5 bases short, with 5 bases between. The CDR3 loop reads CASSQERNNEQFF. CDR3 nucleotide sequence: TGCGCCAGCAGCCAAGAACGTAACAATGAGCAGTTCTTC.

The chain links TRBV4-3 to TRBJ2-7; D unclear. Trimming left V 0 bases short and J 3 bases short, with 12 bases between. The CDR3 loop spans 15 amino acids. Looked up from germline, CDR1 is LGHNA and CDR2 is YSLEER. In DNA form, the CDR3 reads TGCGCCAGCAGCCAAGATTCGGGCATAAGCTACGAGCAGTACTTC. This gives the protein CASSQDSGISYEQYF.